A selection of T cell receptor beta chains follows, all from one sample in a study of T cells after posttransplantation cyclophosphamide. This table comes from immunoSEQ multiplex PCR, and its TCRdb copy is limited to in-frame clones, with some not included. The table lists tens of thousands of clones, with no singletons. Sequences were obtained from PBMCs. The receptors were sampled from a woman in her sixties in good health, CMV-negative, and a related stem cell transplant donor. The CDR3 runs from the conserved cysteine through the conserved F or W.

CDR3aa: CASSEATGADTQYF
v_gene: TRBV6-1
j_gene: TRBJ2-3

CDR3aa: CASSWTSGDFDEQFF
v_gene: TRBV19
j_gene: TRBJ2-1

CDR3aa: CASSLAGQSYSPLHF
v_gene: TRBV5-1
j_gene: TRBJ1-6

CDR3aa: CASSLAQNTEAFF
v_gene: TRBV7-8
j_gene: TRBJ1-1

CDR3aa: CASSFTGNYNEQFF
v_gene: TRBV27
j_gene: TRBJ2-1

CDR3aa: CASSLASGEYNEQFF
v_gene: TRBV11-3
j_gene: TRBJ2-1

CDR3aa: CASSVSSGTQETQYF
v_gene: TRBV9
j_gene: TRBJ2-5

CDR3aa: CASRGPYQETQYF
v_gene: TRBV2
j_gene: TRBJ2-5

CDR3aa: CASSRQQVYNSPLHF
v_gene: TRBV5-4
j_gene: TRBJ1-6

CDR3aa: CASSSQIVGTGSNYGYTF
v_gene: TRBV7-2
j_gene: TRBJ1-2

CDR3aa: CASSSVVHRPGWPYEQYF
v_gene: TRBV5-4
j_gene: TRBJ2-7

CDR3aa: CASSDSIRGSPLHF
v_gene: TRBV6-4
j_gene: TRBJ1-6

CDR3aa: CASSYGTSGSSYEQYF
v_gene: TRBV6-5
j_gene: TRBJ2-7

CDR3aa: CASSLRGYQETQYF
v_gene: TRBV19
j_gene: TRBJ2-5

CDR3aa: CASTPRGRTGQETQYF
v_gene: TRBV7-2
j_gene: TRBJ2-5

CDR3aa: CASSYLGREQFF
v_gene: TRBV6-5
j_gene: TRBJ2-1

CDR3aa: CASAPGTFYNEQFF
v_gene: TRBV6-5
j_gene: TRBJ2-1

CDR3aa: CAISDRGGGRAGNTIYF
v_gene: TRBV10-3
j_gene: TRBJ1-3

CDR3aa: CAARGSSGNTIYF
v_gene: TRBV6-6
j_gene: TRBJ1-3

CDR3aa: CASSLQDRSYGYTF
v_gene: TRBV9
j_gene: TRBJ1-2